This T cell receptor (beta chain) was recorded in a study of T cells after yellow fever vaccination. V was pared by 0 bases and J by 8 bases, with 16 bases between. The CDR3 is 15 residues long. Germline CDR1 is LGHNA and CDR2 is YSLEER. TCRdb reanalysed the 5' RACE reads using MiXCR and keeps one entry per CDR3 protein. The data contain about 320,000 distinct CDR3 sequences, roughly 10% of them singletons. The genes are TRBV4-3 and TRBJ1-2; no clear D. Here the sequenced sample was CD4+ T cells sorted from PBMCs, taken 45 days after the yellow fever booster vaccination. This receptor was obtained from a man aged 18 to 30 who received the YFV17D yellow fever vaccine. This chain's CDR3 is CASSQDRRLTGGYTF. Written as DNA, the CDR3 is TGCGCCAGCAGCCAAGATCGCCGGCTGACGGGCGGCTACACCTTC.